This T cell receptor (beta chain) was documented in a study of blood T cells in healthy people across ages. Through a sample-barcoded 5' primer and a J-beta primer mix, a second PCR was run for 7 to 11 cycles. All samples gave at least 2.5 million CDR3-containing paired-end reads. MiXCR, applied by TCRdb to the 5' RACE reads, yields one record per CDR3 protein. The sample has some 790,000 distinct CDR3 sequences, 25% to 30% seen once. CDR3 size: 17 residues. From germline, CDR1 is SGHRS and CDR2 YFSETQ. J lost 4 bases, V lost 4 bases, and 12 bases had no gene match. There are many counts of this clonotype.

The gene calls are TRBV5-1 and TRBJ2-5, with TRBD2 identical over 11 bases. This clonotype was obtained from a woman of 80 years or more in good health. The specimen sequenced was blood. DNA of the CDR3: TGCGCCAGCAGCCCCCCCTCGACTAGCGGGAAAGGAGAGACCCAGTACTTC. Encoded protein: CASSPPSTSGKGETQYF.